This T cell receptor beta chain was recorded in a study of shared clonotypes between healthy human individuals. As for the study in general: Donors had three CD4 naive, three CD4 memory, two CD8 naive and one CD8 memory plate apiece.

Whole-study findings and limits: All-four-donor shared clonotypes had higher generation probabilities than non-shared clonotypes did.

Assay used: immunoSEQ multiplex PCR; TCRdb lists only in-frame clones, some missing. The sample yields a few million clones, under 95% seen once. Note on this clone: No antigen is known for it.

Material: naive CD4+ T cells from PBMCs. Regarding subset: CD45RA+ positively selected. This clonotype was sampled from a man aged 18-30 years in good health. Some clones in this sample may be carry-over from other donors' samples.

DNA of the CDR3: TGCGCCAGCAGCCTGGGACTAGCGGACCCCCCCTCCGGGGAGCTGTTTTTT. It codes for CASSLGLADPPSGELFF. The J gene is TRBJ2-2, the V gene TRBV5-1; 11 nucleotides line up with TRBD2. Trimming took 4 bases from V and 6 from J; bases not matched to a gene: 11. CDR1 is SGHRS, CDR2 YFSETQ, per germline. The length of the CDR3 is 17 residues. Supplemented by reference TRBV5-1 and TRBJ2-2, the full variable domain reads KAGVTQTPRYLIKTRGQQVTLSCSPISGHRSVSWYQQTPGQGLQFLFEYFSETQRNKGNFPGRFSGRQFSNSRSEMNVSTLELGDSALYLCASSLGLADPPSGELFFGEGSRLTVL.